This TCR beta chain was captured by sequencing in a study of T cells in Graves' hyperthyroidism and ophthalmopathy. What was amplified from RNA transcripts were TCR beta CDR3 regions. The TCR CDR3 was amplified in a first-round RT-PCR using the HTBI primer set. TCRdb re-called the multiplex PCR reads with MiXCR, one entry per CDR3 protein. The sample includes approximately 350,000 distinct CDR3 sequences, 13% to 15% seen only once; the top ten take about 20%. Subjects with ophthalmopathy showed a Clinical Activity Score no lower than 3, a NOSPECS grade no lower than 4, and a duration shorter than 3 months. Using around 10 ml of fresh peripheral blood, PBMCs were prepared. This clonotype was recorded at least ten times. The antigen is undetermined. General study findings and limits: Most thyroid clonotypes expanded above 0.001 appeared in blood too.

V was shortened by 3 bases and J by 1 base, with 6 bases between the two germline ends. Germline V lookup: CDR1 KGHSH, CDR2 LQKENI. This CDR3 has 13 residues. Sample: blood. The V call is TRBV18, the J call TRBJ1-1; D remains ambiguous. This sequence was found in an older woman with Graves' ophthalmopathy. CDR3 sequence (DNA): TGTGCCAGCTCACCGTCGGCGAACACTGAAGCTTTCTTT. Encoded protein: CASSPSANTEAFF.